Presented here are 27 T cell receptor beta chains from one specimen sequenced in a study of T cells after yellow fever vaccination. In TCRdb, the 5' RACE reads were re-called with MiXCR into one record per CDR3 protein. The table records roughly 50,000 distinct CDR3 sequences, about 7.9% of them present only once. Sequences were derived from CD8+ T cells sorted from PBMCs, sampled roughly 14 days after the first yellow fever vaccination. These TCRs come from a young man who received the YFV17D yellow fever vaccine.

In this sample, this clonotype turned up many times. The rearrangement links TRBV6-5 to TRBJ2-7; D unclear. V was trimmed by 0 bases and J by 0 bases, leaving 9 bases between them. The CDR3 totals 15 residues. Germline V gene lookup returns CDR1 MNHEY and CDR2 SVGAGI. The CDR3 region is CASSYSIRSSYEQYF. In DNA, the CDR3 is TGTGCCAGCAGTTACTCGATTAGGAGCTCCTACGAGCAGTACTTC.

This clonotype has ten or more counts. The chain's CDR3 is CASSSHGLYTLNSYNEQFF. In DNA, the CDR3 is TGTGCCAGCAGCTCCCACGGACTATATACTTTAAACTCCTACAATGAGCAGTTCTTC. The chain joins TRBV28 to TRBJ2-1, with D possibly being TRBD2 (6 bases). Germline values: CDR1 MDHEN, CDR2 SYDVKM. The CDR3 spans 19 residues. V was cut by 6 bases and J by 0 bases, with 24 bases left in between. Variable domain in full (rest from reference TRBV28 and TRBJ2-1): DVKVTQSSRYLVKRTGEKVFLECVQDMDHENMFWYRQDPGLGLRLIYFSYDVKMKEKGDIPEGYSVSREKKERFSLILESASTNQTSMYLCASSSHGLYTLNSYNEQFFGPGTRLTVL.

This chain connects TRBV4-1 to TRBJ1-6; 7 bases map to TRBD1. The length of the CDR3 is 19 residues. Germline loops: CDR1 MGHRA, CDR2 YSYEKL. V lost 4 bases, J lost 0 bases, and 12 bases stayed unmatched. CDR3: CASSPDRVYVSSYNSPLHF. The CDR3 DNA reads TGCGCCAGCAGCCCCGACAGGGTTTACGTGAGCTCCTATAATTCACCCCTCCACTTT.

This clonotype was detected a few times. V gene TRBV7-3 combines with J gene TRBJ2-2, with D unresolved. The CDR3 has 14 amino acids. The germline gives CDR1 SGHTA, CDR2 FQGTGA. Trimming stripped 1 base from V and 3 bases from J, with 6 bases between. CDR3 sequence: CASSLNTYTGELFF. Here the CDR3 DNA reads TGTGCCAGCAGCTTAAACACCTACACCGGGGAGCTGTTTTTT.

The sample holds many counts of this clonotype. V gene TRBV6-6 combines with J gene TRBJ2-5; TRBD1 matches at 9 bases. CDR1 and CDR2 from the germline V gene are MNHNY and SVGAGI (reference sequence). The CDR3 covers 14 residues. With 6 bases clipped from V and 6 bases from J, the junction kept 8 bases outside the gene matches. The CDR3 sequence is CASSGTGSLQTQYF. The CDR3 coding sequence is TGTGCCAGCAGCGGGACAGGGAGCCTACAGACCCAGTACTTC.

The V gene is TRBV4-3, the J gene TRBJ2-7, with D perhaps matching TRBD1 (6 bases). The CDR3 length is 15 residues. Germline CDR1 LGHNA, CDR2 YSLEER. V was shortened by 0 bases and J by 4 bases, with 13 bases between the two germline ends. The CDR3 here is CASSQDRGFRYEQYF. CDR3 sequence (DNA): TGCGCCAGCAGCCAAGACAGGGGATTTCGATACGAGCAGTACTTC.

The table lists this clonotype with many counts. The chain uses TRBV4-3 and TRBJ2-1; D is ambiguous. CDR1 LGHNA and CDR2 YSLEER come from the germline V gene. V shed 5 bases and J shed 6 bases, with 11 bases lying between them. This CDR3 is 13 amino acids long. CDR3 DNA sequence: TGCGCCAGCAGCAGATATACGACCAATGAGCAGTTCTTC. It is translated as CASSRYTTNEQFF.

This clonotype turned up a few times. The CDR3 sequence is CASHPTGPEGNTGELFF. The CDR3 DNA is TGTGCCAGTCACCCGACAGGGCCTGAGGGGAACACCGGGGAGCTGTTTTTT. The chain employs TRBV19 and TRBJ2-2, with 7 bases that match TRBD1. The CDR3 length is 17 residues. V was pared by 8 bases and J by 1 base, with 13 bases of the junction left unmatched. Per the germline V gene, CDR1 is LNHDA and CDR2 is SQIVND (reference sequence).

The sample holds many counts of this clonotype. CDR3 loop: CASSLVSQVGDTQYF. The CDR3 DNA follows: TGTGCCAGCAGCTTAGTATCTCAGGTGGGAGATACGCAGTATTTT. J is TRBJ2-3 and V is TRBV7-9; D unclear. Germline V CDR1 and CDR2: SEHNR, FQNEAQ (reference sequence). CDR3 length: 15 residues. The V and J ends lost 1 base and 5 bases respectively, with 13 bases between them.

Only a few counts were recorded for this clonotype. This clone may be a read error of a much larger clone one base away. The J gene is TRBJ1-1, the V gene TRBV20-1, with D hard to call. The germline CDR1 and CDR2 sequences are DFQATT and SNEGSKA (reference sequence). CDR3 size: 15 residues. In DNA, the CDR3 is TGCTGTGCTAGAGATGGCCAGTTTTCGAACACTGAAGCTTTCTTT. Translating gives CCARDGQFSNTEAFF.

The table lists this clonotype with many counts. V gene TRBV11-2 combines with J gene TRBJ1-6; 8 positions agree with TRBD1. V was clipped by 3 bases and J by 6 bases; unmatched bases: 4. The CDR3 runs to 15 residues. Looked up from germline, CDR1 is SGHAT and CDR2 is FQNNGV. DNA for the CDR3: TGTGCCAGCAGCTTCATGACAGGGGTTAATTCACCCCTCCACTTT. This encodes CASSFMTGVNSPLHF. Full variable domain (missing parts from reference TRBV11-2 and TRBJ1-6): EAGVAQSPRYKIIEKRQSVAFWCNPISGHATLYWYQQILGQGPKLLIQFQNNGVVDDSQLPKDRFSAERLKGVDSTLKIQPAKLEDSAVYLCASSFMTGVNSPLHFGNGTRLTVT.

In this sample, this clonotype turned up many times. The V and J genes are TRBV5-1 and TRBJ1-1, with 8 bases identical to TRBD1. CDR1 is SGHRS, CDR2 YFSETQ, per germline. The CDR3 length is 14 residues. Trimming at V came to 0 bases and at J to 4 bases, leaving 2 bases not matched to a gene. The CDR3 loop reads CASSLGQGSTEAFF. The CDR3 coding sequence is TGCGCCAGCAGCTTGGGACAGGGGAGCACTGAAGCTTTCTTT.

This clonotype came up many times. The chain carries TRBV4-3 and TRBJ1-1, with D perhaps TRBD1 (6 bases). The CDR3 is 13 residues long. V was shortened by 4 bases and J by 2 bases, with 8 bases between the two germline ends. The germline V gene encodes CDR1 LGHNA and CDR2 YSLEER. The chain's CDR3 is CASSRTDNTEAFF. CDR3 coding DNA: TGCGCCAGCAGCCGGACAGACAACACTGAAGCTTTCTTT.

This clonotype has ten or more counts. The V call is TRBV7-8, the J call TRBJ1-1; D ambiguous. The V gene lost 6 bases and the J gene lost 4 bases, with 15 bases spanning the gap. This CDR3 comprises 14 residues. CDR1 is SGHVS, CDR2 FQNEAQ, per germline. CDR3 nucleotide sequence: TGTGCCAGCAGTTACCGTGCGGGCAGCACTGAAGCTTTCTTT. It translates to CASSYRAGSTEAFF.

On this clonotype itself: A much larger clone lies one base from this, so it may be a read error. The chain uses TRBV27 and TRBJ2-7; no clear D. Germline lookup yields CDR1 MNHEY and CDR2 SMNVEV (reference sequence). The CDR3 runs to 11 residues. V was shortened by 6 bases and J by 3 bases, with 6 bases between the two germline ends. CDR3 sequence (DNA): TGTGCCAGCAGGAACAACTACGAGCAGTACTTC. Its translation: CASRNNYEQYF.

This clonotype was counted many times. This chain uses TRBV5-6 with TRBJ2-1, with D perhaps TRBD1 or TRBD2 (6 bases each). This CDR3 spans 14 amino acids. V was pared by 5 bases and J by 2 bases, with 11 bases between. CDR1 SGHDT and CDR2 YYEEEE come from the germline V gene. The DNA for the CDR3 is TGTGCCAGCAGTAAGGGGGGCCCCTACAATGAGCAGTTCTTC. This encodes CASSKGGPYNEQFF.

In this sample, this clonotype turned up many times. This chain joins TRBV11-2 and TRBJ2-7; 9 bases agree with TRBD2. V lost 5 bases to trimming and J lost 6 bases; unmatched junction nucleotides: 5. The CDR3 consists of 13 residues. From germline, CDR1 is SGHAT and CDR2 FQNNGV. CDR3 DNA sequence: TGTGCCAGCAGCCCGGGACTAGCAGGCGAGCAGTACTTC. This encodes CASSPGLAGEQYF.

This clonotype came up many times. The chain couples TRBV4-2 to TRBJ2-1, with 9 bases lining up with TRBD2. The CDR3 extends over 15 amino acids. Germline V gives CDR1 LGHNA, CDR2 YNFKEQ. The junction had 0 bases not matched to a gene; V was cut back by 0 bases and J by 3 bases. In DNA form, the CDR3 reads TGTGCCAGCAGCCAAGAGCGGGGGGGCTACAATGAGCAGTTCTTC. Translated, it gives CASSQERGGYNEQFF.

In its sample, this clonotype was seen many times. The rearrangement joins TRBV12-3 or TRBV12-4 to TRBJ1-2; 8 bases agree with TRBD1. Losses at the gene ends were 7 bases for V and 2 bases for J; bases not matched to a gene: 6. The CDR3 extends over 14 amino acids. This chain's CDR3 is CASTGRTGNYGYTF. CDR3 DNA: TGTGCCAGCACCGGACGGACAGGGAACTATGGCTACACCTTC.

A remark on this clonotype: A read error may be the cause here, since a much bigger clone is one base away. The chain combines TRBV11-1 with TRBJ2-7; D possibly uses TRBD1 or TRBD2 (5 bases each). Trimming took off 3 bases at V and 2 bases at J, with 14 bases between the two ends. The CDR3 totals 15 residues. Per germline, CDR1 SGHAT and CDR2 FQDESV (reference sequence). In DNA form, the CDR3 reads TGTGCCAGCAGCTTGTTGAGCGTGGGGGCCTACGAGCAGTACTTC. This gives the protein CASSLLSVGAYEQYF.

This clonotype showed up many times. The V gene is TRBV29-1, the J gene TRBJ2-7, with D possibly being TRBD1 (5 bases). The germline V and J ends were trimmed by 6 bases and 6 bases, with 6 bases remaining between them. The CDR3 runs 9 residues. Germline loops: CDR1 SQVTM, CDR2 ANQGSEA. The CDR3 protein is CSVQGEQYF. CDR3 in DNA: TGCAGCGTCCAGGGCGAGCAGTACTTC.

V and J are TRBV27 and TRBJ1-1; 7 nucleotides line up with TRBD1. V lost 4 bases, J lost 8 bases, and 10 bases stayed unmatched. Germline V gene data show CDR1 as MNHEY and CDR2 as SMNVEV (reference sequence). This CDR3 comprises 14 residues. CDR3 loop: CASSSRQGRYEAFF. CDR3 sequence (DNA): TGTGCCAGCAGTTCAAGACAGGGAAGGTACGAAGCTTTCTTT.

CDR3 protein: CSARDVNNEQFF. The CDR3, as DNA: TGCAGTGCAAGGGACGTCAACAATGAGCAGTTCTTC. The chain recombines TRBV20-1 with TRBJ2-1, with D possibly being TRBD1 or TRBD2 (5 bases each). V dropped 6 bases and J dropped 5 bases, with 11 bases sitting between them. The germline V gene encodes CDR1 DFQATT and CDR2 SNEGSKA (reference sequence). CDR3 length equals 12 residues.

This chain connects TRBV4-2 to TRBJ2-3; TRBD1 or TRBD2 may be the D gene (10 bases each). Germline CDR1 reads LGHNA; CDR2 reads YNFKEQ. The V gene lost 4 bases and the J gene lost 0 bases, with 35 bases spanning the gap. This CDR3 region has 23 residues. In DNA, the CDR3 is TGTGCCAGCAGCCTGCTCGGGACAGGGGAGATGATGAGCGGGGGGGCGAGCACAGATACGCAGTATTTT. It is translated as CASSLLGTGEMMSGGASTDTQYF.

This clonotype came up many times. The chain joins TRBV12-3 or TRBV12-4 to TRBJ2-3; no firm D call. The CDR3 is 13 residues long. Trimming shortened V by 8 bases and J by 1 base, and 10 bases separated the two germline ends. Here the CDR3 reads CASGVLGTDTQYF. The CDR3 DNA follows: TGTGCCAGCGGAGTGTTAGGCACAGATACGCAGTATTTT.

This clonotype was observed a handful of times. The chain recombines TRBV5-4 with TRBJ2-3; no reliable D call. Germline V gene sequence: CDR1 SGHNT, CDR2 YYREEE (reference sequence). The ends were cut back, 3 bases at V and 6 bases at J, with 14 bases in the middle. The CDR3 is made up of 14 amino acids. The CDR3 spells CASSSNLHGDTQYF. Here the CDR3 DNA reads TGTGCCAGCAGCTCCAATCTACACGGGGATACGCAGTATTTT.

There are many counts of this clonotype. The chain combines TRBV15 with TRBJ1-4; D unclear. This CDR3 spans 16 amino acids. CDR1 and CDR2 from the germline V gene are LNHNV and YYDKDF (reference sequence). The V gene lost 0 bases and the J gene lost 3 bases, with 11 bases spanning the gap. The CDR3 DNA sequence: TGTGCCACCAGCAGAGAGGAAAGGAGGGCTAATGAAAAACTGTTTTTT. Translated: CATSREERRANEKLFF.